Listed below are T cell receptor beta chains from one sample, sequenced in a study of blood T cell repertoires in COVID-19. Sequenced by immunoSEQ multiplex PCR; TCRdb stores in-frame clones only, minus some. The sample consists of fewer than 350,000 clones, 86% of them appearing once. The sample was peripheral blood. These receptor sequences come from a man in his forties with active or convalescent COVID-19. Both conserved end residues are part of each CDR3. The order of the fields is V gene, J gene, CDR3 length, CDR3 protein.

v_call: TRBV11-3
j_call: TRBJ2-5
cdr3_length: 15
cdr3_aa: CASSIRVSDGETQYF

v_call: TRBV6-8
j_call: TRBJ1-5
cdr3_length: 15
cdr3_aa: CASSYSDREGQPQHF

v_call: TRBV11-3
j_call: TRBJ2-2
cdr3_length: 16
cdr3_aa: CASSLGWLVGTGELFF

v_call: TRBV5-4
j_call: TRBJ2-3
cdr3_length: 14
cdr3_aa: CASTGGRFSDTQYF

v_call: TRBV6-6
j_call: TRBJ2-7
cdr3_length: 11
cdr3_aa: CASRSSVEQYF

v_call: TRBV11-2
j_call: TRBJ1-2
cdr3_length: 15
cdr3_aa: CASSPYFGGDYGYTF

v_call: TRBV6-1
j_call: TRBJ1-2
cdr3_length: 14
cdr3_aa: CASSEASGAQGYTF

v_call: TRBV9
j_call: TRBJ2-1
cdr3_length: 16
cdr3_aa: CASTLGGAVLYNEQFF

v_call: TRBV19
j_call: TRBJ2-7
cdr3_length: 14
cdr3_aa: CASSMGLAPYEQYF

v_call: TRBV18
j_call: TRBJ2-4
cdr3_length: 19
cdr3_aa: CASSPGQGAFGRAKNIQYF

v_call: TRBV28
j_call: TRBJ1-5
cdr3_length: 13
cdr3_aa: CASRQAPNQPQHF

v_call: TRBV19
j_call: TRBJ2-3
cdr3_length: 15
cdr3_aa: CASSLRTDHTDTQYF

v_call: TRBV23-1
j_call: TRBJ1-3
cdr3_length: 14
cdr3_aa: CASSQSWREPARYF

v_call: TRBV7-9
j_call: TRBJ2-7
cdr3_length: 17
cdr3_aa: CASSLSVGRGDSNEQYF

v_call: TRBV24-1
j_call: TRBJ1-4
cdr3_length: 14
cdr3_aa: CATSDRGSGEKLFF

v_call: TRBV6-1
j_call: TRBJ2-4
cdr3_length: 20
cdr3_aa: CASSELGGEGDNLAKNIQYF

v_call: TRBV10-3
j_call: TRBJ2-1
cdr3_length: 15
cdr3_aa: CAISATTQGANEQFF

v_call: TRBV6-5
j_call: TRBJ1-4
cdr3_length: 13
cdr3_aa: CASSRAANEKLFF

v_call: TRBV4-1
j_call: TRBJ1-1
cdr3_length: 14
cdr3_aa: CASSLRQGSGEAFF

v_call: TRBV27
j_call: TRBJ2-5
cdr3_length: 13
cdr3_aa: CARTGAGQETQYF

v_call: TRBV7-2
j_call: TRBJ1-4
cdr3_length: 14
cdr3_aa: CASSHGGNNEKLFF

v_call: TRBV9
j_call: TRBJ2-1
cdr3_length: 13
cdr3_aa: CASSVDSSNEQFF

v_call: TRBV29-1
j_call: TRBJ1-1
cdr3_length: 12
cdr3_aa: CSVSGTRVEAFF

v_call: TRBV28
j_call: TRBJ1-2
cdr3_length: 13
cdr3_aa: CATTAGQGTGYTF

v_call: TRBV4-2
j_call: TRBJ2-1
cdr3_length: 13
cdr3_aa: CASSLSSRTGWFF

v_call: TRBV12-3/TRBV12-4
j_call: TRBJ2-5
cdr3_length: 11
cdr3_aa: CASSLKETQYF

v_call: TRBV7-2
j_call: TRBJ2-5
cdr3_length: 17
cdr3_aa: CASSPNRGGGGQETQYF

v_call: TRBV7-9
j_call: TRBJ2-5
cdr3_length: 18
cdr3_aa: CASSTRGTGDYLQETQYF

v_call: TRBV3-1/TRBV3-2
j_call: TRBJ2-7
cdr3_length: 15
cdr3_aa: CASSQDGTGAHEQYF

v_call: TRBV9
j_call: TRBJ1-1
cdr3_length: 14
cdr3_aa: CASSVGGGGTEAFF

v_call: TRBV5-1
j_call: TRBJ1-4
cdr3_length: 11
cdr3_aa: CASSSGEKLFF

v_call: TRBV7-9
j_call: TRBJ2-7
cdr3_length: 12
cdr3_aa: CASRSGGYEQYF

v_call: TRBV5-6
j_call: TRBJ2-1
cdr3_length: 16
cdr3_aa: CASRFFGAGVRDEQFF

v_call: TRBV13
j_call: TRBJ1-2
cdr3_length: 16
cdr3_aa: CASSLAGGDGYYGYTF

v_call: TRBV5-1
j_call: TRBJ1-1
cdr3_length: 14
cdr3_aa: CASRHGQGNTEAFF

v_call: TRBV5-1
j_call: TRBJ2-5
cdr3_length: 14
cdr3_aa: CASSLAGGKETQYF

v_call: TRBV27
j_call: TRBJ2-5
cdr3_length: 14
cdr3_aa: CASSSIDYGGAQYF